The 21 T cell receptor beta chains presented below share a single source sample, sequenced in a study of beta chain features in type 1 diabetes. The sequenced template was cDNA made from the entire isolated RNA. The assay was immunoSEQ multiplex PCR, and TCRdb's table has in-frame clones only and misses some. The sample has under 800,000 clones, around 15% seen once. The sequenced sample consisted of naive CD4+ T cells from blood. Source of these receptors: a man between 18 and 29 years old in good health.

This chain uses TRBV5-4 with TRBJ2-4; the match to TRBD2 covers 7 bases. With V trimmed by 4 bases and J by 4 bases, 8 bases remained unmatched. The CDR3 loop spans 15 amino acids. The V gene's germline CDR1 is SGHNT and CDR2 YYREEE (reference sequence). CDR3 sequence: CASSTALAAKNIQYF. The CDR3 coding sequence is TGTGCCAGCAGCACGGCTCTAGCGGCTAAAAACATTCAGTACTTC.

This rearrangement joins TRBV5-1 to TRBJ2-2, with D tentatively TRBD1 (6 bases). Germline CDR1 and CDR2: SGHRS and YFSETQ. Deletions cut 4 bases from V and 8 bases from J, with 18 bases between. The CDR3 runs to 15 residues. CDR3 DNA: TGCGCCAGCAGCCCGGTACCAGGGGCCCCAGGGGAGCTGTTTTTT. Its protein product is CASSPVPGAPGELFF.

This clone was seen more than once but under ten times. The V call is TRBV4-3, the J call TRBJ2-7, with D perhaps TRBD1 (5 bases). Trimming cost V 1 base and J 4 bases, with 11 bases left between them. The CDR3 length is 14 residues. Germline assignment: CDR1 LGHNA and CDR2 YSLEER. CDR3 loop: CASSQVRGWYEQYF. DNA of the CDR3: TGCGCCAGCAGCCAAGTAAGGGGTTGGTACGAGCAGTACTTC.

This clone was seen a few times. The CDR3 spells CASSRDTYTEAFF. CDR3 coding DNA: TGTGCCAGCAGCCGGGACACCTACACTGAAGCTTTCTTT. The chain recombines TRBV7-9 with TRBJ1-1; weak D call: TRBD1 (6 bases). The V gene lost 5 bases and the J gene lost 3 bases, with 10 bases spanning the gap. Germline CDR1 and CDR2: SEHNR and FQNEAQ (reference sequence). The CDR3 spans 13 residues. The whole variable domain, filled in from reference TRBV7-9 and TRBJ1-1, reads DTGVSQNPRHKITKRGQNVTFRCDPISEHNRLYWYRQTLGQGPEFLTYFQNEAQLEKSRLLSDRFSAERPKGSFSTLEIQRTEQGDSAMYLCASSRDTYTEAFFGQGTRLTVV.

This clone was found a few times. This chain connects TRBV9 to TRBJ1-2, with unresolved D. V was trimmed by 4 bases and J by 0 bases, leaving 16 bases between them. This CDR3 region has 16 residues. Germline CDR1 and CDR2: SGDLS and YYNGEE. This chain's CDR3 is CASSPQGANSNYGYTF. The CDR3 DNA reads TGTGCCAGCAGCCCCCAAGGAGCAAACTCTAACTATGGCTACACCTTC.

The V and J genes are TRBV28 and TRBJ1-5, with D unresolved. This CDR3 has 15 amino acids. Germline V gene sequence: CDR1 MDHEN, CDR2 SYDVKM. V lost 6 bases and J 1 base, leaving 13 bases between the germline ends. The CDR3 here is CASSPGVLSNQPQHF. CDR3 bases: TGTGCCAGCAGCCCTGGAGTGCTGAGCAATCAGCCCCAGCATTTT.

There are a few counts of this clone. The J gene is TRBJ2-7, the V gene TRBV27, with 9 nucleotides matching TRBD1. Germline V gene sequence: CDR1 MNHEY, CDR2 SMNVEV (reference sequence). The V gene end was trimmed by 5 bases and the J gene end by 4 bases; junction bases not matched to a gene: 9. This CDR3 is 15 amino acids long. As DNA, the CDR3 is TGTGCCAGCAGTCCGCGGGACAGGGTTTGGTACGAGCAGTACTTC. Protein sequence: CASSPRDRVWYEQYF.

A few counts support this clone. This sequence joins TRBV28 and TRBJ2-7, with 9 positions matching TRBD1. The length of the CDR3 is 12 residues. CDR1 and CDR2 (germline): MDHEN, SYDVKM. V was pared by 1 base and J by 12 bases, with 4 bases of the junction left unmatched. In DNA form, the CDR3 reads TGTGCCAGCAGTTTATCGACAGGGGGGCGGTACTTC. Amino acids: CASSLSTGGRYF.

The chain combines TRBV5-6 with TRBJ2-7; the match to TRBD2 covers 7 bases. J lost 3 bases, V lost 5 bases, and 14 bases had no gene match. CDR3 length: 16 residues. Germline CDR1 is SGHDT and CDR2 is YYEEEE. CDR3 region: CASSLPLSAGSYEQYF. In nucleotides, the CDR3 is TGTGCCAGCAGTTTACCGCTGTCAGCGGGGAGCTACGAGCAGTACTTC.

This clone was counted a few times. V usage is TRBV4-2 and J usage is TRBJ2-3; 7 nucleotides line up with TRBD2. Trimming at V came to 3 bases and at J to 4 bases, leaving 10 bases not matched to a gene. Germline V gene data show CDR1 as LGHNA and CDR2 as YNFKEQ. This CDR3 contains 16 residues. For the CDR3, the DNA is TGTGCCAGCAGCCAGAAAACAGGACTAGAGGCAGATACGCAGTATTTT. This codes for CASSQKTGLEADTQYF.

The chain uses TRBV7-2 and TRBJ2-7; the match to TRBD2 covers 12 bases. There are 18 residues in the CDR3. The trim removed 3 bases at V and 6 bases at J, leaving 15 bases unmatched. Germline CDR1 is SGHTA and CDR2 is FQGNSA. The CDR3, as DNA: TGTGCCAGCAGCTTGTCAACCGGGACTAGCGGGCTACGCGGCGAGCAGTACTTC. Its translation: CASSLSTGTSGLRGEQYF. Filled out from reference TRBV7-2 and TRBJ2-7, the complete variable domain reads GAGVSQSPSNKVTEKGKDVELRCDPISGHTALYWYRQSLGQGLEFLIYFQGNSAPDKSGLPSDRFSAERTGGSVSTLTIQRTQQEDSAVYLCASSLSTGTSGLRGEQYFGPGTRLTVT.

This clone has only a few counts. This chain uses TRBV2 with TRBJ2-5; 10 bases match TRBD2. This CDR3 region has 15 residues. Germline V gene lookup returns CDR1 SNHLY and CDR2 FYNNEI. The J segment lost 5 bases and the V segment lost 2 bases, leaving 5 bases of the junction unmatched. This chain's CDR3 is CASSERLAGVETQYF. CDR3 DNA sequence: TGTGCCAGCAGTGAAAGGCTAGCGGGAGTTGAGACCCAGTACTTC.

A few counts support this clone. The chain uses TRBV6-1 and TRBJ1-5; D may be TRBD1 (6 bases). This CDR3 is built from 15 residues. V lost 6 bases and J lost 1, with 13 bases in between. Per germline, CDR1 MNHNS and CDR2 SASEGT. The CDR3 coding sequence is TGTGCCAGCAGCCCACGGACAGCAAGCAATCAGCCCCAGCATTTT. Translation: CASSPRTASNQPQHF.

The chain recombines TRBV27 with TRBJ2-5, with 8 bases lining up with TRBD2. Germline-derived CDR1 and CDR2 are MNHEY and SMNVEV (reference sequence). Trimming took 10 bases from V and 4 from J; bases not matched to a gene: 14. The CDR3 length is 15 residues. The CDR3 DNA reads TGTGCCACAATGCGGGGGGCCGCCGTAGGAGAGACCCAGTACTTC. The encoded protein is CATMRGAAVGETQYF.

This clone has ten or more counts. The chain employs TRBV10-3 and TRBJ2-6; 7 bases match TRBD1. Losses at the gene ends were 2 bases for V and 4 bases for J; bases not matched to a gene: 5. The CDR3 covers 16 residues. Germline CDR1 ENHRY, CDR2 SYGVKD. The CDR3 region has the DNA TGTGCCATCAGTGAGCAAAGGGGGCTCGGGGCCAACGTCCTGACTTTC. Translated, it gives CAISEQRGLGANVLTF.

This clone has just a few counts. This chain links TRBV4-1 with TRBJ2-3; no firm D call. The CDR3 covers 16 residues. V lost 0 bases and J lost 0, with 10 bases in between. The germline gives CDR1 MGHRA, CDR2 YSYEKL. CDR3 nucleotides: TGCGCCAGCAGCCAAGATCTGCCGCCTAGCACAGATACGCAGTATTTT. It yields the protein CASSQDLPPSTDTQYF.

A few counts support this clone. CDR3 residues: CASRRYSGNRASYEQYF. The CDR3 nucleotides are TGTGCCAGCCGGCGGTATAGCGGGAACCGGGCCTCCTACGAGCAGTACTTC. The V and J genes are TRBV13 and TRBJ2-7; TRBD2 agrees at 8 bases. CDR3 length equals 17 residues. Germline V gene lookup returns CDR1 PRHDT and CDR2 FYEKMQ (reference sequence). Trimming took 8 bases from V and 0 from J; bases not matched to a gene: 15.

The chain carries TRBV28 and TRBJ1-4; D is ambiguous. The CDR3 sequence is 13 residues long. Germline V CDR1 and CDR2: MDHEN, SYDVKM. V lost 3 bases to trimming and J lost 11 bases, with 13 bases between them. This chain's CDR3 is CASSLSYPYKLFF. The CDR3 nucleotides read TGTGCCAGCAGTTTGTCTTACCCGTACAAACTGTTTTTT.

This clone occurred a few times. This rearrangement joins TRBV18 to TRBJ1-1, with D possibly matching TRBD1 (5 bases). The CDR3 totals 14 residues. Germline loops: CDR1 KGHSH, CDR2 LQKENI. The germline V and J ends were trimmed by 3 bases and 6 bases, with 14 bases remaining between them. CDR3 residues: CASSPTFGGAEAFF. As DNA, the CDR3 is TGTGCCAGCTCACCGACCTTCGGGGGGGCTGAAGCTTTCTTT.

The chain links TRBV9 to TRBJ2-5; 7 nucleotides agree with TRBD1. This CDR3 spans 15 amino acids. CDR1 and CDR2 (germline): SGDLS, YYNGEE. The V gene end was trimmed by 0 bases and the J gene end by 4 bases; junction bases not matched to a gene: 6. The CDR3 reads CASSVDTGVGETQYF. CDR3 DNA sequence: TGTGCCAGCAGCGTAGATACAGGGGTGGGAGAGACCCAGTACTTC.

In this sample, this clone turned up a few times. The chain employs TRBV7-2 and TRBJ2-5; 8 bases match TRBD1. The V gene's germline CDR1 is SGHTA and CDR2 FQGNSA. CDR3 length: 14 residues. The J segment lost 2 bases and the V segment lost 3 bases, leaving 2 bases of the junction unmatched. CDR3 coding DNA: TGTGCCAGCAGCTTTACAGGGGGTCAAGAGACCCAGTACTTC. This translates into CASSFTGGQETQYF. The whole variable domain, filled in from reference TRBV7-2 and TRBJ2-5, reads GAGVSQSPSNKVTEKGKDVELRCDPISGHTALYWYRQSLGQGLEFLIYFQGNSAPDKSGLPSDRFSAERTGGSVSTLTIQRTQQEDSAVYLCASSFTGGQETQYFGPGTRLLVL.